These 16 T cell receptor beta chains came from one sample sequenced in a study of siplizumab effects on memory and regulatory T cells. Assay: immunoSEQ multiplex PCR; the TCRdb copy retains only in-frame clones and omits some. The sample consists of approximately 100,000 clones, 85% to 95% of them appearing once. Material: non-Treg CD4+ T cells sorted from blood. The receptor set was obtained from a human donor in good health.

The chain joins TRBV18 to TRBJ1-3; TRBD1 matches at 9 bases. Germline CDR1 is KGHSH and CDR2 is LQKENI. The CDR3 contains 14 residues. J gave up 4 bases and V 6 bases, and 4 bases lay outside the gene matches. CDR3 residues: CASSGQGAGNTIYF. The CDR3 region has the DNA TGTGCCAGCTCGGGACAGGGAGCCGGAAACACCATATATTTT.

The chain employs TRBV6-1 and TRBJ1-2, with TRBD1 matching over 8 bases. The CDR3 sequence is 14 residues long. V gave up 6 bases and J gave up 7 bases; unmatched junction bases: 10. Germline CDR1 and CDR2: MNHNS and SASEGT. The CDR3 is CASSGTGGAVGYTF. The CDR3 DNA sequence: TGTGCCAGCAGCGGGACAGGAGGTGCGGTTGGCTACACCTTC.

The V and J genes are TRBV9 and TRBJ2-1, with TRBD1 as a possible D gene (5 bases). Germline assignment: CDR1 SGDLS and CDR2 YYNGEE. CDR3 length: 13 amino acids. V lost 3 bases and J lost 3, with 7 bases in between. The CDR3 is CASSGQNYNEQFF. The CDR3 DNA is TGTGCCAGCAGCGGACAGAACTACAATGAGCAGTTCTTC.

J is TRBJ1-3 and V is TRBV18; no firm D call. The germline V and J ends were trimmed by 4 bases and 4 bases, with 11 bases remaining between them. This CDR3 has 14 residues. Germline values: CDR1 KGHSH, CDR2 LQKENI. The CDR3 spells CASSQKEEGNTIYF. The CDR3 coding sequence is TGTGCCAGCTCACAGAAGGAGGAGGGAAACACCATATATTTT.

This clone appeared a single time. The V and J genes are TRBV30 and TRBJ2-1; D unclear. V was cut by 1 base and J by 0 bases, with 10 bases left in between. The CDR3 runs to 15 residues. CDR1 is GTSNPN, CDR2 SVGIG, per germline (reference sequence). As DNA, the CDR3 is TGTGCCTGGAGTGCACACACTTTCTCCTACAATGAGCAGTTCTTC. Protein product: CAWSAHTFSYNEQFF.

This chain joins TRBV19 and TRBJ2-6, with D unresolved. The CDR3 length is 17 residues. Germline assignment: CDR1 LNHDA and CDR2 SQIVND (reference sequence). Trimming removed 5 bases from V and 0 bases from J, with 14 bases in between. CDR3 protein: CASSQEPNHSGANVLTF. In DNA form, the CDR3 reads TGTGCCAGTAGTCAGGAACCAAACCACTCTGGGGCCAACGTCCTGACTTTC.

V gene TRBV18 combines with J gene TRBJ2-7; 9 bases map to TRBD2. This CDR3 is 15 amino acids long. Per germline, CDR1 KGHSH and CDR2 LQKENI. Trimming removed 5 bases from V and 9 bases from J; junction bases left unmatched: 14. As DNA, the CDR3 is TGTGCCAGCTCAGAACAAACCGGGACTAGCCTCGCGCAGTACTTC. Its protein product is CASSEQTGTSLAQYF.

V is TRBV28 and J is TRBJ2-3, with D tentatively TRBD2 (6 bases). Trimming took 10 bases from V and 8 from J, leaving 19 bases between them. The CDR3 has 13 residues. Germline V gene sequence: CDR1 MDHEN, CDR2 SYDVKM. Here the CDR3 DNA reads TGTGCCACCCAGGGCTGGACTAAGGGTACGCAGTATTTT. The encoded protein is CATQGWTKGTQYF. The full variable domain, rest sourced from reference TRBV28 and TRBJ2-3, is DVKVTQSSRYLVKRTGEKVFLECVQDMDHENMFWYRQDPGLGLRLIYFSYDVKMKEKGDIPEGYSVSREKKERFSLILESASTNQTSMYLCATQGWTKGTQYFGPGTRLTVL.

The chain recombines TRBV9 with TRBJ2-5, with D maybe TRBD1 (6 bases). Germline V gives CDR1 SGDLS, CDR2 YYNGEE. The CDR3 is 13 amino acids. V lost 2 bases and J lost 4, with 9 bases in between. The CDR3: CASSVTGRETQYF. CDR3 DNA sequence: TGTGCCAGCAGCGTCACAGGGAGAGAGACCCAGTACTTC. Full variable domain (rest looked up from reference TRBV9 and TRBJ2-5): DSGVTQTPKHLITATGQRVTLRCSPRSGDLSVYWYQQSLDQGLQFLIQYYNGEERAKGNILERFSAQQFPDLHSELNLSSLELGDSALYFCASSVTGRETQYFGPGTRLLVL.

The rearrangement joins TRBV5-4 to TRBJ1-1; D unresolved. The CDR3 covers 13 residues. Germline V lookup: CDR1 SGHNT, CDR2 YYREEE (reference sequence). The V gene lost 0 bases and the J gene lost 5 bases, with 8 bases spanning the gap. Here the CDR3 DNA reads TGTGCCAGCAGCTTGGAGCAATTTACTGAAGCTTTCTTT. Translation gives CASSLEQFTEAFF.

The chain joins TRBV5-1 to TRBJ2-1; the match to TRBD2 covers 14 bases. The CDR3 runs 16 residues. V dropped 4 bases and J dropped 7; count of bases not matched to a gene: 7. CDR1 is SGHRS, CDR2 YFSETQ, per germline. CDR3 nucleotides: TGCGCCAGCAGCCCGGGACTAGCGGGAGTGGGGAATGAGCAGTTCTTC. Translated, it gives CASSPGLAGVGNEQFF.

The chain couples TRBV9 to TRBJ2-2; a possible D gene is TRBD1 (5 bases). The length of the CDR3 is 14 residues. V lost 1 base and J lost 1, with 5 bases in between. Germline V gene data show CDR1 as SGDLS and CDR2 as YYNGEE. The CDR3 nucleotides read TGTGCCAGCAGCGTACAGGGGAACACCGGGGAGCTGTTTTTT. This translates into CASSVQGNTGELFF.

CDR3 protein: CASSVDTYSYEQYF. CDR3 bases: TGTGCCAGCAGCGTGGACACCTACTCCTACGAGCAGTACTTC. V gene TRBV9 combines with J gene TRBJ2-7; D is perhaps TRBD1 (5 bases). The ends were cut back, 2 bases at V and 0 bases at J, with 9 bases in the middle. CDR1 and CDR2 from the germline V gene are SGDLS and YYNGEE. The CDR3 runs to 14 residues.

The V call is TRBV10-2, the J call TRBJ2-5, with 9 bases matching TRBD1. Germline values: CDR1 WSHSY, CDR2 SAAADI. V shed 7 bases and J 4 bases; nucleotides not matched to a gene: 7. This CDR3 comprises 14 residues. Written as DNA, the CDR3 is TGCGCCAGCAACCCTACAGGGGGCGCAGAGACCCAGTACTTC. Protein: CASNPTGGAETQYF.

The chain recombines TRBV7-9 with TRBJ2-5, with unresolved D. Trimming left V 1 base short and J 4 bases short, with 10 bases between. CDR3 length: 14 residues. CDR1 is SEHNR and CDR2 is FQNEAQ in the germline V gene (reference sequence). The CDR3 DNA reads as TGTGCCAGCAGCTTAGACACCACGATAGAGACCCAGTACTTC. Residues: CASSLDTTIETQYF.

The DNA of the CDR3 is TGTGCCACCAAGGGCAGGACAAAGGGTGTACCTAATGAAAAACTGTTTTTT. Amino acids: CATKGRTKGVPNEKLFF. The chain employs TRBV28 and TRBJ1-4; D is perhaps TRBD1 (5 bases). Trimming removed 10 bases from V and 3 bases from J, with 24 bases in between. The CDR3 is made up of 17 amino acids. The germline V gene encodes CDR1 MDHEN and CDR2 SYDVKM.